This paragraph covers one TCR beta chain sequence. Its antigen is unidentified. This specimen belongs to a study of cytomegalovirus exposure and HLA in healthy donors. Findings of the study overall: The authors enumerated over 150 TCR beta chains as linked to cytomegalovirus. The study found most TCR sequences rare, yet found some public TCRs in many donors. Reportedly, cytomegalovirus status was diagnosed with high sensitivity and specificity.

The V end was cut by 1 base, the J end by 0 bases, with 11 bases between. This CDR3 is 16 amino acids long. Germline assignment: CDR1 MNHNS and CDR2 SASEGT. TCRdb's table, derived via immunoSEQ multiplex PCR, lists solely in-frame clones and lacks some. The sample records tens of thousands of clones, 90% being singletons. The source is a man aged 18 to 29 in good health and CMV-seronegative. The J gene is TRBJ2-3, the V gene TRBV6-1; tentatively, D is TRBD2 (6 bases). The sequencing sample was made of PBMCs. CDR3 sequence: CASSEELALSTDTQYF. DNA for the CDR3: TGTGCCAGCAGTGAAGAGCTAGCGCTTAGCACAGATACGCAGTATTTT.